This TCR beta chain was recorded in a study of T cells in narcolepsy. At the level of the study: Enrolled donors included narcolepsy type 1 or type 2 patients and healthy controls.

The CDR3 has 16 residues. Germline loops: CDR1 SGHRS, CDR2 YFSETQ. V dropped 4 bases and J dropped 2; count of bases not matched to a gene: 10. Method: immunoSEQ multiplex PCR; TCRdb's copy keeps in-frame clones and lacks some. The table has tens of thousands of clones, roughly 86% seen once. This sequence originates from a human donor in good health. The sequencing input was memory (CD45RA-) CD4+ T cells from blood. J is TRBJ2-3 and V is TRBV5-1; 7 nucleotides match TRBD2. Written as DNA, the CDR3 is TGCGCCAGCAGCCAAGCTGGCGGGGGAATCACAGATACGCAGTATTTT. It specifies CASSQAGGGITDTQYF.